In its sample, the clone carrying this T cell receptor (beta chain) was seen a few times. This record belongs to a study of T cells after yellow fever vaccination. About the research overall: For low cell numbers, libraries were made with SMART-Seq v4 Ultra Low Input. Overall study results and limits: Overlap between CD4 and CD8 compartments was detected for a small share of clonotypes.

CDR3 length: 15 amino acids. V dropped 4 bases and J dropped 5; count of bases not matched to a gene: 7. Germline CDR1 SGHRS, CDR2 YFSETQ. MiXCR, run by TCRdb on the 5' RACE reads, gives a single entry per CDR3 protein. The sample yields about 50,000 distinct CDR3 sequences, about 5% seen once. The starting material was PBMCs, either bulk or a sorted T-cell subset (CD4+, CD8+, memory, or dextramer-sorted; not recorded which), obtained on the day of the yellow fever booster vaccination. This receptor was taken from a man between 18 and 35 years old who received the YFV17D yellow fever vaccine. V is TRBV5-1 and J is TRBJ2-3, with 10 positions matching TRBD2. The CDR3 region is CASSTSGGAGDTQYF. The CDR3, as DNA: TGCGCCAGCAGCACGAGCGGGGGGGCTGGAGATACGCAGTATTTT.